This T cell receptor beta chain came from a study of CD8 T cells in Susac syndrome. Trimming removed 6 bases from V and 0 bases from J, with 9 bases in between. CDR1 is LNHDA, CDR2 SQIVND, per germline (reference sequence). This CDR3 has 15 amino acids. Included as multiple sclerosis controls were treatment-naive patients who had stable or active relapsing-remitting disease. FACS was used to enrich TEMRA cells, whereas the CD8+ and CD4+ T cells were obtained by negative isolation. Reverse transcription of about 0.5 to 1 ug RNA was carried out with random hexamers. TCRdb re-derived calls from the immunoSEQ multiplex PCR reads in MiXCR, one entry per CDR3 protein. The repertoire consists of some 300,000 distinct CDR3 sequences, with approximately 91% occurring once and the leading ten covering 0.18%.

The TCR originated in a human donor with multiple sclerosis. The gene calls are TRBV19 and TRBJ1-6; D call uncertain. Material for sequencing was CD8+ T cells from PBMCs. Written as DNA, the CDR3 is TGTGCCAGTAGCTTTGGTTACTCCTATAATTCACCCCTCCACTTT. Translation gives CASSFGYSYNSPLHF.